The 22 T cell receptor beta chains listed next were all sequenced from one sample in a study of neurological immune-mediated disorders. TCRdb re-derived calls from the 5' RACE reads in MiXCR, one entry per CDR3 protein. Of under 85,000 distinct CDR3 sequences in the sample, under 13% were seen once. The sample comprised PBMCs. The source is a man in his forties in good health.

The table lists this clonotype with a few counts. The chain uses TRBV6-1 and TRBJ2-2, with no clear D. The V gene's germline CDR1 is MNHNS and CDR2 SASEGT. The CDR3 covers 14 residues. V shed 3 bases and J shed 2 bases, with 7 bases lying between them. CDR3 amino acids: CASSDRLNTGELFF. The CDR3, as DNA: TGTGCCAGCAGTGACAGGTTAAACACCGGGGAGCTGTTTTTT.

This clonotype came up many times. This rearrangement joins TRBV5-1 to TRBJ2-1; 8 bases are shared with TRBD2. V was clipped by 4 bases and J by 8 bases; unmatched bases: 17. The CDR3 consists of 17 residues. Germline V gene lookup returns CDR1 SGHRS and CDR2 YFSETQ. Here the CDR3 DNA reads TGCGCCAGCAGCCGGGAGGGGCCGGGGGGGCCGGTCCATGAGCAGTTCTTC. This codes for CASSREGPGGPVHEQFF.

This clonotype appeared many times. Written as DNA, the CDR3 is TGTGCCAGCAGTTTCGTTGAGACAGAGCAGTACTTC. It encodes CASSFVETEQYF. The V and J genes are TRBV12-3 or TRBV12-4 and TRBJ2-7; the D is unclear. This CDR3 has 12 residues. V was pared by 3 bases and J by 7 bases, with 10 bases between.

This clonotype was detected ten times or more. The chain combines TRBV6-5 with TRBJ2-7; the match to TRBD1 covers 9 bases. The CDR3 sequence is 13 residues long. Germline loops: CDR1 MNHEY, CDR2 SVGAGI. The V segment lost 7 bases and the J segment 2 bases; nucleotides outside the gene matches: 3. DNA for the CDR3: TGTGCCAGCATCCGACAGGGGGCCTACGAGCAGTACTTC. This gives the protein CASIRQGAYEQYF.

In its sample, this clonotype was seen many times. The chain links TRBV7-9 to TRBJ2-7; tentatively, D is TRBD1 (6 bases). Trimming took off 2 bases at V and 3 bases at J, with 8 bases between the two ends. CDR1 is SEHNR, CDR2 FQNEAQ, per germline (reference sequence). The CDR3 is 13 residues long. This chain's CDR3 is CASSLKQGYEQYF. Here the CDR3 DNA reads TGTGCCAGCAGCTTAAAACAGGGCTACGAGCAGTACTTC.

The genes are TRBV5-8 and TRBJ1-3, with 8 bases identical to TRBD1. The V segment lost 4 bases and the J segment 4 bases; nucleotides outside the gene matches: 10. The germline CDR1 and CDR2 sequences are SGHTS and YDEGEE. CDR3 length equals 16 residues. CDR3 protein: CASSGGDRFTGNTIYF. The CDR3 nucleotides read TGTGCCAGCAGCGGGGGGGACAGGTTCACCGGAAACACCATATATTTT.

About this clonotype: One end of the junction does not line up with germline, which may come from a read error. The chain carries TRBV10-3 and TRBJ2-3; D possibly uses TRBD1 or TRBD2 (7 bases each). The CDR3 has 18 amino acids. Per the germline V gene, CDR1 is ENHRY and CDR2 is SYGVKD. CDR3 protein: CTISEARGAGVRTDTQYF. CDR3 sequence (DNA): TGTACCATCAGTGAGGCCAGGGGGGCGGGGGTACGCACAGATACGCAGTATTTT.

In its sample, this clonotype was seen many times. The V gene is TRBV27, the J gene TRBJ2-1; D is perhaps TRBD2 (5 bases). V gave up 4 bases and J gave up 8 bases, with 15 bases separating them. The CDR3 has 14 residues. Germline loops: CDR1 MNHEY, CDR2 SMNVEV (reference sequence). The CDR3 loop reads CASSWASRSDEQFF. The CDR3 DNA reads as TGTGCCAGCAGTTGGGCTAGCCGAAGCGATGAGCAGTTCTTC.

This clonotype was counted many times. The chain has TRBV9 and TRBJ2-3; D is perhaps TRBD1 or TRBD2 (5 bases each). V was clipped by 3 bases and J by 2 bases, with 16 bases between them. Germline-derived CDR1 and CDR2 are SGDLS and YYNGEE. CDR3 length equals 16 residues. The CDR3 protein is CASSATEGRTTDTQYF. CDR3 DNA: TGTGCCAGCAGCGCCACAGAGGGGCGGACCACAGATACGCAGTATTTT.

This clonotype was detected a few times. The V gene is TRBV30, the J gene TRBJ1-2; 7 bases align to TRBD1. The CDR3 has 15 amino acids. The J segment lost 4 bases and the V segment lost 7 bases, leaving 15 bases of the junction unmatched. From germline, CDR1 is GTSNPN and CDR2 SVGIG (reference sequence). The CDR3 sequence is CALRRRQGEGYGYTF. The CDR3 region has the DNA TGTGCCTTAAGACGGAGACAGGGCGAGGGCTATGGCTACACCTTC.

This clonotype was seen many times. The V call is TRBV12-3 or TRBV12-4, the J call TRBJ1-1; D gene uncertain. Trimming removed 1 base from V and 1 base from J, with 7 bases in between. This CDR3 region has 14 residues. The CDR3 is CASSLGIPNTEAFF. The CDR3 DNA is TGTGCCAGCAGTTTAGGGATTCCGAACACTGAAGCTTTCTTT.

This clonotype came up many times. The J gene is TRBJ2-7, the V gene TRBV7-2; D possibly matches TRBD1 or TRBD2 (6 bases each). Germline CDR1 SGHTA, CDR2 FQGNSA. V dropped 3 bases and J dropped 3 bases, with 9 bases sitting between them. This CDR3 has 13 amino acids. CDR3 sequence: CASSLGGGYEQYF. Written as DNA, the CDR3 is TGTGCCAGCAGCTTGGGGGGCGGCTACGAGCAGTACTTC.

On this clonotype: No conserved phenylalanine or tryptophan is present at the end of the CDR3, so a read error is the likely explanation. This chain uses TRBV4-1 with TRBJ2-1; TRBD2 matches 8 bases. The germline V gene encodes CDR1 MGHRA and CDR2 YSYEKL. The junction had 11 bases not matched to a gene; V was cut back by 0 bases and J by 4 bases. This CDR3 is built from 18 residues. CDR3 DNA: TGCGCCAGCAGCCAAGATAGGGCTCCTACTAGCGGTTACAATGAGCAGTTCATC. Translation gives CASSQDRAPTSGYNEQFI.

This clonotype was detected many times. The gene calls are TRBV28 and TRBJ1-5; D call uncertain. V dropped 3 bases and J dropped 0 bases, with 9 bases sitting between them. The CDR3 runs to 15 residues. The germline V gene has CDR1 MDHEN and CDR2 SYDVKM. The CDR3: CASSFQHNSNQPQHF. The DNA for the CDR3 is TGTGCCAGCAGTTTCCAGCACAATAGCAATCAGCCCCAGCATTTT.

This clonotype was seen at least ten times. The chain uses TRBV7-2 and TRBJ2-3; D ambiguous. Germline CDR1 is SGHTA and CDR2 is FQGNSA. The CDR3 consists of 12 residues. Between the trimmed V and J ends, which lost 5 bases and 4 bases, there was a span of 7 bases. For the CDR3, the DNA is TGTGCCAGCAGCCCCTATGCAGATACGCAGTATTTT. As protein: CASSPYADTQYF.

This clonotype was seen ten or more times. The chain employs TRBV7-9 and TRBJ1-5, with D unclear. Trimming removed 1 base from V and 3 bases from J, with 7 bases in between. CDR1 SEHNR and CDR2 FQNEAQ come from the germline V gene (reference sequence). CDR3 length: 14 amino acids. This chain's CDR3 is CASSLGGANQPQHF. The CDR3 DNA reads TGTGCCAGCAGCTTAGGGGGTGCCAATCAGCCCCAGCATTTT.

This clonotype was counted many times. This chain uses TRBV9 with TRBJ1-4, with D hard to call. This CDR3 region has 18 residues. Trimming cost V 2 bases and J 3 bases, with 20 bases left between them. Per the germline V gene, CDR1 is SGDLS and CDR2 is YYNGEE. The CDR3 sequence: CASSVSGWEAVANEKLFF. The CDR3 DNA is TGTGCCAGCAGCGTCTCAGGTTGGGAGGCCGTGGCTAATGAAAAACTGTTTTTT.

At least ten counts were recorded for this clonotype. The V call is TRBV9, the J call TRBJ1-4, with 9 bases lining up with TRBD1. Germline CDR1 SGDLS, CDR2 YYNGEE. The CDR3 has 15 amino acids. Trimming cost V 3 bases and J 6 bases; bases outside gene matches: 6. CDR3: CASSEGQGPDEKLFF. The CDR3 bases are TGTGCCAGCAGCGAGGGACAGGGCCCGGATGAAAAACTGTTTTTT. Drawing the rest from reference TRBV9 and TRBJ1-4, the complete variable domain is DSGVTQTPKHLITATGQRVTLRCSPRSGDLSVYWYQQSLDQGLQFLIQYYNGEERAKGNILERFSAQQFPDLHSELNLSSLELGDSALYFCASSEGQGPDEKLFFGSGTQLSVL.

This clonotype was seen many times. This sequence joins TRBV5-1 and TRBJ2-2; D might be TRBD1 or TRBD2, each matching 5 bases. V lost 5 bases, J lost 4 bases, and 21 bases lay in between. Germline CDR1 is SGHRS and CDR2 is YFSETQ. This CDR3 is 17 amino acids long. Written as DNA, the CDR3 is TGCGCCAGCAGGTCACCAGGGACCCACGACCTCACCGGGGAGCTGTTTTTT. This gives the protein CASRSPGTHDLTGELFF.

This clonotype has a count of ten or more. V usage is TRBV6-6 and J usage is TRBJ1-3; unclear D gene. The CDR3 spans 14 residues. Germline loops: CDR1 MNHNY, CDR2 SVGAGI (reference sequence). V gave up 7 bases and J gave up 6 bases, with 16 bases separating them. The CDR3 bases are TGTGCCAGCAACAATCCGGGGTTGGCAAACACCATATATTTT. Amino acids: CASNNPGLANTIYF.

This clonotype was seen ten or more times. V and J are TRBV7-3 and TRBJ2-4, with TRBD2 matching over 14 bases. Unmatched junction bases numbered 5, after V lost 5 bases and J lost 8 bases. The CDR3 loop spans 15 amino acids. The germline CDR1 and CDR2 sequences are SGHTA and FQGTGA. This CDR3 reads CASSTGTSGGDIQYF. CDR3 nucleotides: TGTGCCAGCAGCACCGGGACTAGCGGGGGTGACATTCAGTACTTC.

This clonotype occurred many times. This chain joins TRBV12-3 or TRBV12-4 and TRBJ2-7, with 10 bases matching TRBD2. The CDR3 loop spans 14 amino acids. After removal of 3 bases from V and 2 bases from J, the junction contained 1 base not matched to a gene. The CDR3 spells CASSFSGRAYEQYF. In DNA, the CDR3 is TGTGCCAGCAGTTTCAGCGGGAGGGCCTACGAGCAGTACTTC.